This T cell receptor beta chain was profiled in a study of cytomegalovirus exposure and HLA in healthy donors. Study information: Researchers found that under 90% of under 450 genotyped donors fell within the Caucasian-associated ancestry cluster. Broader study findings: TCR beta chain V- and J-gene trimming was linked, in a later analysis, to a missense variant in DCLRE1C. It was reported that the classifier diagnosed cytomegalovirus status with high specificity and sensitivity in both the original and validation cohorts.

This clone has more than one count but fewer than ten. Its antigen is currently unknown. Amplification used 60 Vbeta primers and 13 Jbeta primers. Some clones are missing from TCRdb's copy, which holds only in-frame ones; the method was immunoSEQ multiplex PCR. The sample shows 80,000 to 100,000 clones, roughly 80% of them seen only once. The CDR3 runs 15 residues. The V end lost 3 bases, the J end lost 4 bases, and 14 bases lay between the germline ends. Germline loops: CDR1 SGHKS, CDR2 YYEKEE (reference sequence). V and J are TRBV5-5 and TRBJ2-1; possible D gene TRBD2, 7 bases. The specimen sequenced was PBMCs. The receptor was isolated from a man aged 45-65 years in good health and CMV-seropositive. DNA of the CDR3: TGTGCCAGCAGCTCCCAAGGGGGGGCTTACAATGAGCAGTTCTTC. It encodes CASSSQGGAYNEQFF.